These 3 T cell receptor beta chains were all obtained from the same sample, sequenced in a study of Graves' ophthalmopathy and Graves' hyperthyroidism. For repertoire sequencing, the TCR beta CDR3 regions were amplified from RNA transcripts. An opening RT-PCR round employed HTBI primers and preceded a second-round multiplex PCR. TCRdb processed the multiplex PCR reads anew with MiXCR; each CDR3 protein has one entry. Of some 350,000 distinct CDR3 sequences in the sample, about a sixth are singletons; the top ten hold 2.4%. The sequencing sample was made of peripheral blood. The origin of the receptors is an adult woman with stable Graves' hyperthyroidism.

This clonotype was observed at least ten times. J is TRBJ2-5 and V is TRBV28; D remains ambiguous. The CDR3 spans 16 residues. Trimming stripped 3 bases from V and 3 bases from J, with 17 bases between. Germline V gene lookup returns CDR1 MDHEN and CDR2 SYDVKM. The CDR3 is CASSFIGAGIEETQYF. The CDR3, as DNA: TGTGCCAGCAGTTTTATCGGCGCAGGAATAGAAGAGACCCAGTACTTC.

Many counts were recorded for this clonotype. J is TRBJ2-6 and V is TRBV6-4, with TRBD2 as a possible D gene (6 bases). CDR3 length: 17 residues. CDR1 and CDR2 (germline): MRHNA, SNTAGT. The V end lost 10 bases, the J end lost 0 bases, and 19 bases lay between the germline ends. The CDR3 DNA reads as TGTGCCACATCATTCCCGGGACTTACCTCTGGGGCCAACGTCCTGACTTTC. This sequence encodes CATSFPGLTSGANVLTF.

This CDR3 is CASSLGVRSEKLFF. CDR3 DNA sequence: TGTGCCAGCAGTTTAGGCGTCCGATCTGAAAAACTGTTTTTT. This chain joins TRBV28 and TRBJ1-4, with unresolved D. The CDR3 has 14 residues. CDR1 and CDR2 (germline): MDHEN, SYDVKM. V gave up 2 bases and J gave up 7 bases, with 11 bases separating them.